Sequencing of this T cell receptor beta chain was carried out in a study of blood T cell repertoires in COVID-19. CDR1 is SGHAT and CDR2 is FQNNGV in the germline V gene. Trimming removed 5 bases from V and 8 bases from J, with 12 bases in between. The CDR3 is 13 residues long. Here immunoSEQ multiplex PCR was the method, and the copy in TCRdb shows in-frame clones only, minus some. This sample yields 200,000 to 250,000 clones, of which 84% are seen a single time; approximately 2.5% belongs to the top ten. This clone has a handful of counts. The rearrangement links TRBV11-2 to TRBJ1-4; no definite D call. Sequenced sample: peripheral blood. This clonotype was sampled from a woman in her sixties or seventies with acute or convalescent COVID-19. The CDR3 DNA reads as TGTGCCAGCAGCCCCCTAGCCCAAGAAAAACTGTTTTTT. Amino acids: CASSPLAQEKLFF.